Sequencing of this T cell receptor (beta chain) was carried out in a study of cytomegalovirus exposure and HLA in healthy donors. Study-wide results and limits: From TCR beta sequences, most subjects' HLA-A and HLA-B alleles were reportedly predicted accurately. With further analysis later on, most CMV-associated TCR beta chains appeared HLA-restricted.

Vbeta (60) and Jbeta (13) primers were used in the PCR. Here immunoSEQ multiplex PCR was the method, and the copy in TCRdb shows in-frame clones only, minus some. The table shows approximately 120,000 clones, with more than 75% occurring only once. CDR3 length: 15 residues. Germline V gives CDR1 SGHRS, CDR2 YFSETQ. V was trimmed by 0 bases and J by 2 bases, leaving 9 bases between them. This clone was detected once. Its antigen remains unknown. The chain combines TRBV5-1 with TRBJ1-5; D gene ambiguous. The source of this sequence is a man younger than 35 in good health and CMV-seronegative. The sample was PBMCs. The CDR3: CASSLGAGGNQPQHF. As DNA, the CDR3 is TGCGCCAGCAGCTTGGGGGCCGGGGGCAATCAGCCCCAGCATTTT.